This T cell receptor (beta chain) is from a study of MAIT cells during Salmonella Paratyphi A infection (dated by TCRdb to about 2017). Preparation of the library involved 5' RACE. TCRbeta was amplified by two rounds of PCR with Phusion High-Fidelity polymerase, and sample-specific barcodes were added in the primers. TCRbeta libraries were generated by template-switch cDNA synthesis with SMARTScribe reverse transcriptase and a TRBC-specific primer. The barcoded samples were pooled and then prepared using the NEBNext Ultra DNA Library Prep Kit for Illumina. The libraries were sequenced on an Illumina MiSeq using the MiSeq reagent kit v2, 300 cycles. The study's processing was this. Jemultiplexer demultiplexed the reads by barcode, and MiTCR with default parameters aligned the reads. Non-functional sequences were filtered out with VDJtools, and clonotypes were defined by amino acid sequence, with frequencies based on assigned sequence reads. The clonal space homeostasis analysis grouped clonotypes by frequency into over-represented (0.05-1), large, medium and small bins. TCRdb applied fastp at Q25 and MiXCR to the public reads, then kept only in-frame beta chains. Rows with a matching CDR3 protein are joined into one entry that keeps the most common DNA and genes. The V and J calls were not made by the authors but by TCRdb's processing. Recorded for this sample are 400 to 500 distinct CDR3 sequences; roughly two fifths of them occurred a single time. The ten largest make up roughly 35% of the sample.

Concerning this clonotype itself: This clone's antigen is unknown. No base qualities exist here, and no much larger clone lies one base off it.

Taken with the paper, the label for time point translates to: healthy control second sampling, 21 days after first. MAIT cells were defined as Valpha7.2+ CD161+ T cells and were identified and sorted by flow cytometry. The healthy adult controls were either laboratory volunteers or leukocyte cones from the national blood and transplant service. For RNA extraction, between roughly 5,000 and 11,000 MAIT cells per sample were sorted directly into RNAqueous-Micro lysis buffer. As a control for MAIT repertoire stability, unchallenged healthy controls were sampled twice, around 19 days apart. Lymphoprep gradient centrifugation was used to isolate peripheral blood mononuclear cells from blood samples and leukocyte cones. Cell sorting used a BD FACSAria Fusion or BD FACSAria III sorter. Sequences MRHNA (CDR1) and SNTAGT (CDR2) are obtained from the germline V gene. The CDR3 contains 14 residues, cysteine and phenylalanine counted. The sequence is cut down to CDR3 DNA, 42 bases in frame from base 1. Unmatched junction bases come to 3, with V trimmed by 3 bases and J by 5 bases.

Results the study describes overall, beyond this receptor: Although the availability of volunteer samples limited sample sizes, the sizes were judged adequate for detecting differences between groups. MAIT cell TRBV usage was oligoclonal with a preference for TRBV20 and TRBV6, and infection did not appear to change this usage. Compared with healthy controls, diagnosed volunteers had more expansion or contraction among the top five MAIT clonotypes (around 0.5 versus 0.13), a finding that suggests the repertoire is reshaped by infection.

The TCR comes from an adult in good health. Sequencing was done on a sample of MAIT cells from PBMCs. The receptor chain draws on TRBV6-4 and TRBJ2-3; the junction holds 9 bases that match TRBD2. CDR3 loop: CASSEAGGIDTQYF. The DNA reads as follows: TGTGCCAGCAGTGAAGCGGGAGGTATAGATACGCAGTATTTT.